Listed below are T cell receptor beta chains from one sample, sequenced in a study of T cell responses to AZD1222 COVID-19 vaccine. The table came from immunoSEQ multiplex PCR; TCRdb's copy has only in-frame clones and leaves some out. This sample yields over 100,000 clones, of which roughly 90% are seen a single time; 4.5% belongs to the top ten. The sequencing here drew on peripheral blood, taken on day 0 of AZD1222 vaccination. These receptors were taken from an adult in good health. Each CDR3 is given with its conserved first and last residue. The D gene is left open where the match is weak. A clone size is listed for some rows: how often the clone was seen (once, few, many), or a class if it is expanded.

d_call: NA; v_call: TRBV27; j_call: TRBJ2-1; clone_size: NA; cdr3_aa: CASSFRQSSYNEQFF; cdr3_nt: TGTGCCAGCAGTTTCAGACAGAGCTCCTACAATGAGCAGTTCTTC
d_call: TRBD2; v_call: TRBV5-1; j_call: TRBJ2-7; clone_size: NA; cdr3_aa: CASSSISGGLSYEQYF; cdr3_nt: TGCGCCAGCAGCTCGATTAGCGGGGGGCTCTCCTACGAGCAGTACTTC
d_call: NA; v_call: TRBV19; j_call: TRBJ1-3; clone_size: few; cdr3_aa: CASSPPGGSSGNTIYF; cdr3_nt: TGTGCCAGTAGTCCGCCCGGGGGGAGCTCTGGAAACACCATATATTTT
d_call: NA; v_call: TRBV6-1; j_call: TRBJ1-4; clone_size: NA; cdr3_aa: CASSDNRVRAKLFF; cdr3_nt: TGTGCCAGCAGTGACAACAGGGTCCGGGCAAAACTGTTTTTT
d_call: NA; v_call: TRBV28; j_call: TRBJ1-4; clone_size: NA; cdr3_aa: CASARRDGTNEKLFF; cdr3_nt: TGTGCCAGCGCCAGGCGGGACGGGACTAATGAAAAACTGTTTTTT
d_call: TRBD1; v_call: TRBV6-1; j_call: TRBJ1-1; clone_size: NA; cdr3_aa: CASSERQGTEAFF; cdr3_nt: TGTGCCAGCAGTGAGCGACAGGGGACTGAAGCTTTCTTT
d_call: NA; v_call: TRBV20-1; j_call: TRBJ2-3; clone_size: NA; cdr3_aa: CSAKTDTQYF; cdr3_nt: TGCAGTGCTAAGACAGATACGCAGTATTTT
d_call: NA; v_call: TRBV5-1; j_call: TRBJ1-6; clone_size: NA; cdr3_aa: CASSSSLGNSPLHF; cdr3_nt: TGCGCCAGCAGCTCGTCCTTGGGAAATTCACCCCTCCACTTT
d_call: NA; v_call: TRBV27; j_call: TRBJ1-6; clone_size: once; cdr3_aa: CASSFRGGNSPLHF; cdr3_nt: TGTGCCAGCAGTTTTCGGGGAGGAAATTCACCCCTCCACTTT
d_call: NA; v_call: TRBV7-2; j_call: TRBJ2-6; clone_size: once; cdr3_aa: CASSLAMGQARRSGANVLTF; cdr3_nt: TGTGCCAGCAGCTTAGCGATGGGGCAGGCCAGGCGTTCTGGGGCCAACGTCCTGACTTTC
d_call: TRBD1; v_call: TRBV24-1; j_call: TRBJ1-2; clone_size: NA; cdr3_aa: CATSDGTGGYYGYTF; cdr3_nt: TGTGCCACCAGTGACGGGACAGGGGGCTACTATGGCTACACCTTC
d_call: NA; v_call: TRBV6-2/TRBV6-3; j_call: TRBJ2-2; clone_size: NA; cdr3_aa: CASSYSGVNTGELFF; cdr3_nt: TGTGCCAGCAGTTACTCGGGGGTAAACACCGGGGAGCTGTTTTTT
d_call: NA; v_call: TRBV29-1; j_call: TRBJ1-2; clone_size: NA; cdr3_aa: CSVDSPGRGWGYTF; cdr3_nt: TGCAGCGTTGACTCCCCGGGACGGGGCTGGGGCTACACCTTC
d_call: NA; v_call: TRBV6-2/TRBV6-3; j_call: TRBJ2-3; clone_size: NA; cdr3_aa: CASSYLGLRTDTQYF; cdr3_nt: TGTGCCAGCAGTTACTTGGGCTTACGAACAGATACGCAGTATTTT
d_call: NA; v_call: TRBV15; j_call: TRBJ2-5; clone_size: NA; cdr3_aa: CATSRETRGRLLKETQYF; cdr3_nt: TGTGCCACCAGCAGAGAGACCAGGGGCCGACTACTTAAAGAGACCCAGTACTTC
d_call: NA; v_call: TRBV6-1; j_call: TRBJ2-7; clone_size: NA; cdr3_aa: CASSEIRQYF; cdr3_nt: TGTGCCAGCAGTGAAATCAGGCAGTACTTC
d_call: NA; v_call: TRBV7-6; j_call: TRBJ2-7; clone_size: few; cdr3_aa: CASSPRGDSTYEQYF; cdr3_nt: TGTGCCAGCAGCCCCCGAGGGGATTCGACCTACGAGCAGTACTTC
d_call: TRBD2; v_call: TRBV9; j_call: TRBJ2-1; clone_size: NA; cdr3_aa: CASSVGTSGGYNEQFF; cdr3_nt: TGTGCCAGCAGCGTAGGGACTAGCGGGGGTTACAATGAGCAGTTCTTC
d_call: NA; v_call: TRBV6-2/TRBV6-3; j_call: TRBJ1-3; clone_size: NA; cdr3_aa: CASSSDPGNTIYF; cdr3_nt: TGTGCCAGCAGTTCGGACCCTGGAAACACCATATATTTT
d_call: NA; v_call: TRBV6-5; j_call: TRBJ2-4; clone_size: NA; cdr3_aa: CASRRQVGENIQYF; cdr3_nt: TGTGCCAGCAGAAGACAGGTTGGAGAAAACATTCAGTACTTC
d_call: NA; v_call: TRBV19; j_call: TRBJ1-1; clone_size: NA; cdr3_aa: CAVRYRVNRTEAFF; cdr3_nt: TGTGCAGTTCGGTACAGGGTAAATCGCACTGAAGCTTTCTTT
d_call: NA; v_call: TRBV6-1; j_call: TRBJ1-2; clone_size: once; cdr3_aa: CASSEDFMAVYGYTF; cdr3_nt: TGTGCCAGCAGTGAAGACTTTATGGCGGTCTATGGCTACACCTTC
d_call: NA; v_call: TRBV27; j_call: TRBJ2-2; clone_size: NA; cdr3_aa: CASPWFGAWELFF; cdr3_nt: TGTGCCAGCCCTTGGTTTGGGGCCTGGGAGCTGTTTTTT
d_call: NA; v_call: TRBV7-9; j_call: TRBJ2-5; clone_size: NA; cdr3_aa: CASILGETQYF; cdr3_nt: TGTGCCAGCATCTTGGGGGAGACCCAGTACTTC
d_call: NA; v_call: TRBV27; j_call: TRBJ1-2; clone_size: NA; cdr3_aa: CASSLTPNYGYTF; cdr3_nt: TGTGCCAGCAGTTTAACCCCCAACTATGGCTACACCTTC
d_call: TRBD1; v_call: TRBV9; j_call: TRBJ2-7; clone_size: NA; cdr3_aa: CASSVATGGQGLTYEQYF; cdr3_nt: TGTGCCAGCAGCGTAGCTACAGGGGGACAGGGACTTACCTACGAGCAGTACTTC
d_call: NA; v_call: TRBV7-2; j_call: TRBJ2-2; clone_size: NA; cdr3_aa: CASSFGAGFTGELFF; cdr3_nt: TGTGCCAGCAGTTTCGGGGCAGGTTTCACCGGGGAGCTGTTTTTT
d_call: NA; v_call: TRBV6-6; j_call: TRBJ1-4; clone_size: NA; cdr3_aa: CASTGNEKLFF; cdr3_nt: TGTGCCAGCACCGGAAATGAAAAACTGTTTTTT
d_call: NA; v_call: TRBV9; j_call: TRBJ1-2; clone_size: NA; cdr3_aa: CASTRGGSANYGYTF; cdr3_nt: TGTGCCAGCACCCGCGGGGGATCGGCTAACTATGGCTACACCTTC